A selection of T cell receptor beta chains follows, all from one sample in a study of T cells in narcolepsy. Libraries were prepared by immunoSEQ multiplex PCR; TCRdb keeps only in-frame clonotypes and omits some of them. The data contain about 35,000 clones, 81% of them singletons. Sequenced material: memory (CD45RA-) CD4+ T cells from blood. The receptors stem from a human donor in good health. Each CDR3 is given with its conserved first and last residue. A D gene is named only where the DNA matches it firmly. Size tells how often a clone was seen (once, few, many) or the class of an expanded clone, and some rows leave it out.

CDR3	DNA	D	V	size	J
CASSHDRNTEAFF	TGTGCCAGCAGCCACGACAGAAACACTGAAGCTTTCTTT	.	TRBV7-9	.	TRBJ1-1
CASSPLAGAGELFF	TGTGCCAGCTCACCCCTAGCGGGGGCTGGGGAGCTGTTTTTT	TRBD2	TRBV18	.	TRBJ2-2
CASSETGTGAYEQYF	TGTGCCAGCAGTGAAACCGGGACAGGGGCCTACGAGCAGTACTTC	TRBD1	TRBV6-1	.	TRBJ2-7
CASSLPIAGRDEQFF	TGTGCCAGCAGCTTGCCCATTGCGGGAAGGGATGAGCAGTTCTTC	.	TRBV5-8	.	TRBJ2-1
CASRDSYYEQYF	TGTGCCAGTAGGGACAGCTACTACGAGCAGTACTTC	.	TRBV19	.	TRBJ2-7
CASSMSGRMNTEAFF	TGTGCCAGTAGTATGTCAGGCCGTATGAACACTGAAGCTTTCTTT	.	TRBV19	.	TRBJ1-1
CASSQAQEIDYEQYF	TGTGCCAGCAGCCAAGCACAGGAAATAGACTACGAGCAGTACTTC	.	TRBV4-2	.	TRBJ2-7
CASKGGSQYEQYF	TGTGCGAGTAAGGGGGGAAGCCAGTACGAGCAGTACTTC	.	TRBV19	.	TRBJ2-7
CASSASGLKNIQYF	TGTGCCAGCAGTGCTAGCGGCCTCAAAAACATTCAGTACTTC	TRBD2	TRBV6-1	.	TRBJ2-4
CASRLSGDTQYF	TGTGCCAGTAGGCTCTCCGGGGATACGCAGTATTTT	.	TRBV19	.	TRBJ2-3
CASSEGEDASYEQYF	TGTGCCAGCAGTGAAGGGGAGGACGCCTCCTACGAGCAGTACTTC	.	TRBV6-1	few	TRBJ2-7
CASSLDRTGVGEQYF	TGTGCCAGCAGCTTAGATAGAACGGGAGTCGGCGAGCAGTACTTC	.	TRBV11-2	.	TRBJ2-7
CASSLAGTNTGELFF	TGTGCCAGCAGCTTGGCTGGTACGAACACCGGGGAGCTGTTTTTT	.	TRBV5-4	.	TRBJ2-2
CASSYGWGEQYF	TGTGCCAGCAGTTACGGTTGGGGCGAGCAGTACTTC	.	TRBV6-5	once	TRBJ2-7
CAWSPGGRNTIYF	TGTGCCTGGAGCCCGGGGGGGAGAAACACCATATATTTT	.	TRBV30	.	TRBJ1-3
CASRGGLQETQYF	TGTGCCAGCAGAGGGGGCTTGCAAGAGACCCAGTACTTC	TRBD1	TRBV6-1	.	TRBJ2-5
CAWSATRPYEQYF	TGTGCCTGGAGTGCAACTAGACCCTACGAGCAGTACTTC	.	TRBV30	.	TRBJ2-7
CASSVVGTEYGELFF	TGTGCCAGCAGCGTAGTGGGGACAGAGTACGGGGAGCTGTTTTTT	TRBD1	TRBV9	.	TRBJ2-2
CASRGQGATGELFF	TGTGCCAGTAGGGGACAGGGGGCCACCGGGGAGCTGTTTTTT	TRBD1	TRBV19	.	TRBJ2-2
CASRSTGGGNTIYF	TGTGCCAGCAGATCGACAGGGGGCGGAAACACCATATATTTT	TRBD1	TRBV6-5	once	TRBJ1-3
CASTEGQGGAYEQYF	TGTGCCAGCACCGAGGGACAGGGAGGTGCCTACGAGCAGTACTTC	TRBD1	TRBV6-6	.	TRBJ2-7
CASSETGNYGYTF	TGCGCCAGCAGTGAAACAGGGAACTATGGCTACACCTTC	.	TRBV10-1	.	TRBJ1-2
CASSLTIIGSPLHF	TGTGCCAGCAGCTTGACTATTATTGGTTCACCCCTCCACTTT	.	TRBV7-2	few	TRBJ1-6
CASSLGGMAFF	TGTGCCAGCAGCCTGGGGGGTATGGCTTTCTTT	.	TRBV6-5	few	TRBJ1-1
CASSYIGGRTGELFF	TGTGCCAGCAGCTACATAGGGGGTAGGACCGGGGAGCTGTTTTTT	.	TRBV11-3	.	TRBJ2-2
CASMAGATMNTEAFF	TGCGCCAGCATGGCGGGGGCTACTATGAACACTGAAGCTTTCTTT	.	TRBV5-1	.	TRBJ1-1
CASRMQGDWNGYTF	TGTGCCAGCAGAATGCAGGGGGATTGGAACGGCTACACCTTC	TRBD1	TRBV6-5	.	TRBJ1-2
CASSQVTGVAEAFF	TGTGCCAGCAGCCAGGTTACAGGGGTCGCTGAAGCTTTCTTT	TRBD1	TRBV14	few	TRBJ1-1
CASSLGGGHGELFF	TGTGCCAGCAGCTTAGGCGGGGGGCACGGGGAGCTGTTTTTT	TRBD2	TRBV11-1	.	TRBJ2-2
CASSHGQGPQETQYF	TGTGCCAGCAGCCACGGACAGGGCCCGCAAGAGACCCAGTACTTC	TRBD1	TRBV14	.	TRBJ2-5
CASSLRGQGYNEQFF	TGTGCCAGCAGCTTAAGGGGACAGGGGTACAATGAGCAGTTCTTC	TRBD1	TRBV7-3	.	TRBJ2-1
CASIVSGRAFF	TGTGCCAGTATTGTCTCAGGCCGGGCTTTCTTT	.	TRBV19	.	TRBJ1-1
CASSESLGSYEQYF	TGCGCCAGCAGTGAGTCTCTAGGCTCCTACGAGCAGTACTTC	.	TRBV10-1	.	TRBJ2-7
CASSLLGATNEKLFF	TGTGCCAGCAGTTTATTGGGGGCAACTAATGAAAAACTGTTTTTT	.	TRBV28	.	TRBJ1-4
CASSLLTGGTTEAFF	TGCGCCAGCAGCTTACTCACGGGGGGGACCACTGAAGCTTTCTTT	.	TRBV5-1	.	TRBJ1-1
CASRGLAGVFHEQFF	TGTGCCAGCAGGGGACTAGCGGGAGTGTTCCATGAGCAGTTCTTC	TRBD2	TRBV11-2	.	TRBJ2-1
CASSFAGNEKLFF	TGTGCCAGCAGCTTTGCCGGGAATGAAAAACTGTTTTTT	.	TRBV5-6	.	TRBJ1-4
CASRMGQGPPEQYF	TGTGCCAGCAGGATGGGACAGGGGCCGCCCGAGCAGTACTTC	TRBD1	TRBV6-1	.	TRBJ2-7
CASTVQGNTEAFF	TGTGCCAGCACCGTACAGGGAAACACTGAAGCTTTCTTT	.	TRBV6-1	.	TRBJ1-1
CASRTGTAGNTIYF	TGTGCCAGCAGAACAGGGACCGCTGGAAACACCATATATTTT	.	TRBV2	.	TRBJ1-3
CASSSKGLAREQFF	TGTGCCAGCAGCTCTAAGGGACTAGCGAGGGAGCAGTTCTTC	TRBD2	TRBV5-6	.	TRBJ2-1
CASSPREGRGYEQYF	TGTGCCAGCAGTCCACGGGAGGGGCGCGGTTACGAGCAGTACTTC	TRBD2	TRBV27	.	TRBJ2-7
CASRPPGTGNTIYF	TGTGCCAGCAGACCACCGGGCACTGGAAACACCATATATTTT	.	TRBV6-5	.	TRBJ1-3
CASEQSPGQGNEQYF	TGCGCCAGCGAACAATCGCCGGGACAGGGGAACGAGCAGTACTTC	TRBD1	TRBV5-1	.	TRBJ2-7
CASSLWTTEAFF	TGTGCCAGCAGCTTATGGACCACTGAAGCTTTCTTT	.	TRBV7-9	few	TRBJ1-1
CASRPGQQTDTQYF	TGTGCCAGCAGGCCGGGACAGCAGACAGATACGCAGTATTTT	TRBD1	TRBV5-4	.	TRBJ2-3
CASSEIGALSGNTIYF	TGTGCCAGCAGTGAGATTGGGGCGCTCTCTGGAAACACCATATATTTT	.	TRBV2	.	TRBJ1-3
CASRQGLVEQYF	TGTGCCTCAAGACAGGGGTTGGTCGAGCAGTACTTC	TRBD1	TRBV30	once	TRBJ2-7